The 32 T cell receptor beta chains below all came from one sample that was sequenced in a study of T cells after yellow fever vaccination. TCRdb ran MiXCR on the 5' RACE reads and lists one entry per CDR3 protein. The sample has about 350,000 distinct CDR3 sequences; approximately 10% are singletons. The specimen comprised PBMCs, sampled on the day of the first yellow fever vaccination. These receptors all come from a man between 18 and 35 years old who received the YFV17D yellow fever vaccine.

This chain connects TRBV20-1 to TRBJ2-3; 8 positions agree with TRBD1. There are 13 residues in the CDR3. The V gene's germline CDR1 is DFQATT and CDR2 SNEGSKA (reference sequence). Trimming at V came to 7 bases and at J to 4 bases, leaving 7 bases not matched to a gene. The CDR3 DNA follows: TGCAGTGTTTGGACAGGGTCCGCAGATACGCAGTATTTT. Its translation: CSVWTGSADTQYF.

The chain has TRBV27 and TRBJ1-5, with D hard to call. Germline V gene sequence: CDR1 MNHEY, CDR2 SMNVEV (reference sequence). V was shortened by 5 bases and J by 0 bases, with 11 bases between the two germline ends. The CDR3 is 15 residues long. CDR3 in amino acids: CASSLRINSNQPQHF. CDR3 DNA sequence: TGTGCCAGCAGTCTCAGGATTAATAGCAATCAGCCCCAGCATTTT.

This clonotype was seen a handful of times. The V and J genes are TRBV12-5 and TRBJ1-5, with a tentative D call TRBD1 (6 bases). The ends were cut back, 2 bases at V and 7 bases at J, with 21 bases in the middle. The CDR3 has 17 residues. The V gene's germline CDR1 is LGHNT and CDR2 FRNRAP. DNA for the CDR3: TGTGCTAGTGGTTTGAAGGGGGGCTTCCTAGAGCCCCAGCCCCAGCATTTT. This gives the protein CASGLKGGFLEPQPQHF.

This clonotype was seen ten or more times. The chain joins TRBV6-5 to TRBJ1-4; D is undetermined. Trimming removed 0 bases at V and 11 bases at J, with 10 bases between. Germline values: CDR1 MNHEY, CDR2 SVGAGI. The CDR3 is 13 amino acids. DNA of the CDR3: TGTGCCAGCAGTTACTCGTTGGGTTCGAAACTGTTTTTT. Its protein is CASSYSLGSKLFF.

The chain employs TRBV12-3 or TRBV12-4 and TRBJ2-3; D not resolved. The CDR3 is 12 amino acids. The V end was cut by 1 base, the J end by 10 bases, with 9 bases between. CDR3 in DNA: TGTGCCAGCAGTTTAGGTTCGGTGGCGCAGTATTTT. It yields the protein CASSLGSVAQYF.

This chain connects TRBV7-9 to TRBJ2-3; no definite D call. CDR1 and CDR2 from the germline V gene are SEHNR and FQNEAQ (reference sequence). The V end lost 4 bases, the J end lost 2 bases, and 13 bases lay between the germline ends. The CDR3 length is 15 residues. The CDR3 protein is CASSSTRADTDTQYF. The CDR3 coding sequence is TGTGCCAGCAGCTCCACTCGGGCGGACACAGATACGCAGTATTTT.

Many counts were recorded for this clonotype. This chain uses TRBV6-5 with TRBJ2-5; D may be TRBD2 (7 bases). The germline V and J ends were trimmed by 0 bases and 3 bases, with 8 bases remaining between them. The germline gives CDR1 MNHEY, CDR2 SVGAGI. The CDR3 is 14 amino acids. The CDR3 sequence is CASSYSGGEETQYF. The DNA for the CDR3 is TGTGCCAGCAGTTACTCAGGGGGGGAAGAGACCCAGTACTTC.

V usage is TRBV18 and J usage is TRBJ2-5; TRBD2 might be the D (6 bases). The CDR3 is made up of 14 amino acids. Germline V gene sequence: CDR1 KGHSH, CDR2 LQKENI. V was clipped by 0 bases and J by 5 bases, with 10 bases between them. DNA for the CDR3: TGTGCCAGCTCACCACCGGGGCGGGGCGAGACCCAGTACTTC. Translated: CASSPPGRGETQYF.

The CDR3 coding sequence is TGTGCCAGCAGTGTGGCTGGGACACCTAACTATGGCTACACCTTC. Translation: CASSVAGTPNYGYTF. This chain joins TRBV2 and TRBJ1-2, with a possible D match to TRBD1 (6 bases). The germline V gene has CDR1 SNHLY and CDR2 FYNNEI. The CDR3 has 15 residues. V lost 4 bases and J lost 0, with 12 bases in between.

This clonotype was found a few times. The J gene is TRBJ2-1, the V gene TRBV20-1; 10 bases are shared with TRBD2. J gave up 4 bases and V 3 bases, and 6 bases lay outside the gene matches. Germline CDR1 is DFQATT and CDR2 is SNEGSKA (reference sequence). This CDR3 contains 15 residues. CDR3 residues: CSASVAGGPYNEQFF. The CDR3 DNA is TGCAGTGCTAGCGTAGCGGGGGGACCTTACAATGAGCAGTTCTTC.

As concerns this clonotype: Just one base apart from a much larger clone, this may be a read error. V gene TRBV5-4 combines with J gene TRBJ2-2, with 10 bases lining up with TRBD2. Germline CDR1 and CDR2: SGHNT and YYREEE (reference sequence). This CDR3 is built from 13 residues. CDR3 in DNA: TGTGCCAGCTGGAGCGGGGGGGCCGGGGAGCCGTTTTTT. Its translation: CASWSGGAGEPFF.

This clonotype was detected only a few times. The chain recombines TRBV7-8 with TRBJ2-7, with TRBD1 matching 10 bases. The CDR3 length is 15 residues. Losses at the gene ends were 5 bases for V and 4 bases for J; bases not matched to a gene: 8. Germline V gene sequence: CDR1 SGHVS, CDR2 FQNEAQ. CDR3 nucleotides: TGTGCCAGCAGCCCGGGGACAGGGGTCTGGTACGAGCAGTACTTC. This encodes CASSPGTGVWYEQYF.

This clonotype was seen at least ten times. The chain is built from TRBV20-1 and TRBJ1-3; a possible D gene is TRBD1 (5 bases). This CDR3 spans 13 amino acids. Germline CDR1 and CDR2: DFQATT and SNEGSKA (reference sequence). V lost 6 bases and J 8 bases, leaving 17 bases between the germline ends. The CDR3 region has the DNA TGCAGTGCCTCCAAGGGCAGGGCTGACACCATATATTTT. Amino acid sequence: CSASKGRADTIYF.

In its sample, this clonotype was seen a few times. The V gene is TRBV28, the J gene TRBJ2-5, with 9 bases identical to TRBD2. This CDR3 spans 14 amino acids. V gave up 5 bases and J gave up 5 bases; unmatched junction bases: 6. In germline, CDR1 is MDHEN, CDR2 SYDVKM. In nucleotides, the CDR3 is TGTGCCAGCAGTGACGCGGGAGGGTGGGAGACCCAGTACTTC. It encodes CASSDAGGWETQYF.

The J gene is TRBJ1-2, the V gene TRBV7-9; no reliable D call. The germline gives CDR1 SEHNR, CDR2 FQNEAQ (reference sequence). This CDR3 spans 13 amino acids. The germline V and J ends were trimmed by 5 bases and 7 bases, with 14 bases remaining between them. The CDR3 region has the DNA TGTGCCAGCAGCGGAGGACGGTGGAGTGGCTACACCTTC. Translating it yields CASSGGRWSGYTF. Combining the CDR3 with reference TRBV7-9 and TRBJ1-2 gives the whole variable domain DTGVSQNPRHKITKRGQNVTFRCDPISEHNRLYWYRQTLGQGPEFLTYFQNEAQLEKSRLLSDRFSAERPKGSFSTLEIQRTEQGDSAMYLCASSGGRWSGYTFGSGTRLTVV.

This clonotype was seen only a few times. The V gene is TRBV24-1, the J gene TRBJ2-2, with TRBD1 identical over 9 bases. CDR3 length equals 17 residues. Germline CDR1 reads KGHDR; CDR2 reads SFDVKD. V trimming: 6 bases; J trimming: 0 bases; junction bases outside the gene matches: 7. CDR3 sequence reads: CATSKDRGAANTGELFF. The CDR3, as DNA: TGTGCCACCAGTAAGGACAGGGGCGCCGCGAACACCGGGGAGCTGTTTTTT.

The CDR3 region has the DNA TGTGCCAGCAGTCTGGGACTAGCGGGGGACCTTCAAGAGACCCAGTACTTC. This gives the protein CASSLGLAGDLQETQYF. The rearrangement joins TRBV12-3 or TRBV12-4 to TRBJ2-5; 14 nucleotides match TRBD2. The CDR3 contains 17 residues. The J segment lost 2 bases and the V segment lost 5 bases, leaving 7 bases of the junction unmatched.

The chain uses TRBV5-1 and TRBJ1-1; D unresolved. Germline-derived CDR1 and CDR2 are SGHRS and YFSETQ. The CDR3 is made up of 12 amino acids. The ends were cut back, 5 bases at V and 0 bases at J, with 5 bases in the middle. The chain's CDR3 is CASRLLNTEAFF. CDR3 in DNA: TGCGCCAGCAGACTGCTGAACACTGAAGCTTTCTTT.

A word on this clonotype: A much more abundant neighbour one base away suggests this may be a read error. The chain links TRBV7-2 to TRBJ2-5, with D hard to call. Germline V gene data show CDR1 as SGHTA and CDR2 as FQGNSA. This CDR3 has 15 amino acids. CDR3 bases: TGTTCCAGCAGCTTAACGTTCCGCAGAGGAGAGACCCAGTACTTC. This sequence encodes CSSSLTFRRGETQYF.

The rearrangement links TRBV15 to TRBJ2-7; D possibly corresponds to TRBD1 (6 bases). The CDR3 covers 17 residues. V was shortened by 0 bases and J by 1 base, with 16 bases between the two germline ends. Germline V lookup: CDR1 LNHNV, CDR2 YYDKDF (reference sequence). The CDR3 spells CATSRDRGAVKSYEQYV. The CDR3 DNA follows: TGTGCCACCAGCAGAGACAGGGGTGCCGTTAAATCCTACGAGCAGTACGTC.

The rearrangement joins TRBV7-2 to TRBJ2-7; no definite D call. The V gene's germline CDR1 is SGHTA and CDR2 FQGNSA. The CDR3 runs 14 residues. V lost 4 bases and J 2 bases, leaving 12 bases between the germline ends. For the CDR3, the DNA is TGTGCCAGCAGCTATCGTCACGGCCCCTACGAGCAGTACTTC. It yields the protein CASSYRHGPYEQYF.

The CDR3 coding sequence is TGTGCCAGCAGCCAATCCTCCGGGTTTAACGAGCAGTACTTC. Protein sequence: CASSQSSGFNEQYF. V and J are TRBV16 and TRBJ2-7, with unresolved D. The germline CDR1 and CDR2 sequences are KGHSY and FQNENV. The CDR3 is 14 amino acids. The germline V and J ends were trimmed by 0 bases and 5 bases, with 11 bases remaining between them.

The chain joins TRBV6-1 to TRBJ1-5; unclear D gene. There are 15 residues in the CDR3. Trimming cost V 7 bases and J 6 bases, with 19 bases left between them. The germline gives CDR1 MNHNS, CDR2 SASEGT. The CDR3 DNA is TGTGCCAGCAATGTGAACTTGGGGAACGGTCAGCCCCAGCATTTT. Its protein is CASNVNLGNGQPQHF.

In this sample, this clonotype turned up many times. The genes are TRBV5-1 and TRBJ2-1; D remains unclear. The V gene's germline CDR1 is SGHRS and CDR2 YFSETQ. The length of the CDR3 is 14 residues. V was pared by 0 bases and J by 4 bases, with 8 bases between. CDR3 nucleotide sequence: TGCGCCAGCAGCTTGGAACCTAGGTACAATGAGCAGTTCTTC. Its translation is CASSLEPRYNEQFF.

This clonotype has just a few counts. V and J are TRBV6-5 and TRBJ2-1, with D possibly being TRBD2 (5 bases). The CDR3 totals 15 residues. Germline-derived CDR1 and CDR2 are MNHEY and SVGAGI. Deletions cut 0 bases from V and 8 bases from J, with 14 bases between. The CDR3 DNA reads as TGTGCCAGCAGTTACTCTATTCTAGCCGCCGATGAGCAGTTCTTC. Protein sequence: CASSYSILAADEQFF.

This clonotype has a count of ten or more. The chain is built from TRBV6-5 and TRBJ2-3; D is unclear. The CDR3 has 12 amino acids. The germline V gene encodes CDR1 MNHEY and CDR2 SVGAGI. V was clipped by 6 bases and J by 3 bases, with 7 bases between them. The CDR3 DNA reads as TGTGCCAGCAGCCACAGAACAGATACGCAGTATTTT. It codes for CASSHRTDTQYF.

The V and J genes are TRBV27 and TRBJ2-2; TRBD2 might be the D (6 bases). CDR1 MNHEY and CDR2 SMNVEV come from the germline V gene (reference sequence). Trimming cost V 5 bases and J 9 bases, with 10 bases left between them. This CDR3 comprises 12 residues. This CDR3 reads CASSLGGRELFF. CDR3 coding DNA: TGTGCCAGCAGTCTCGGGGGAAGGGAGCTGTTTTTT.

This clonotype was counted ten times or more. This rearrangement joins TRBV6-6 to TRBJ2-7; a possible D gene is TRBD2 (5 bases). This CDR3 has 13 residues. Trimming shortened V by 5 bases and J by 6 bases, and 14 bases separated the two germline ends. CDR1 MNHNY and CDR2 SVGAGI come from the germline V gene (reference sequence). The CDR3 spells CASSDNRELEQYV. The CDR3 region has the DNA TGTGCCAGCAGTGACAACCGGGAACTCGAGCAGTACGTC.

This clonotype appeared a few times. The DNA for the CDR3 is TGTGCCAGCAGTCGCCAATCCGGGGGGTTCAATGAGCAGTTCTTC. Translating it yields CASSRQSGGFNEQFF. The gene calls are TRBV6-2 or TRBV6-3 and TRBJ2-1, with TRBD2 matching 7 bases. The V gene end was trimmed by 5 bases and the J gene end by 6 bases; junction bases not matched to a gene: 10. CDR3 size: 15 residues. Germline CDR1 and CDR2: MNHEY and SVGEGT.

This clonotype was seen ten or more times. This rearrangement joins TRBV7-8 to TRBJ2-3; 8 bases align to TRBD2. Trimming cost V 5 bases and J 0 bases; bases outside gene matches: 7. Germline lookup yields CDR1 SGHVS and CDR2 FQNEAQ. This CDR3 is built from 16 residues. Here the CDR3 reads CASSLSGGGSTDTQYF. The CDR3 bases are TGTGCCAGCAGCCTCAGTGGCGGGGGGAGCACAGATACGCAGTATTTT.

This chain links TRBV10-3 with TRBJ2-3; 9 nucleotides agree with TRBD1. The CDR3 runs 18 residues. Germline-derived CDR1 and CDR2 are ENHRY and SYGVKD. The J segment lost 0 bases and the V segment lost 7 bases, leaving 14 bases of the junction unmatched. CDR3 sequence (DNA): TGTGCCATCACTCCCCTGTCTTTGACAGGGGGTAGCACAGATACGCAGTATTTT. It translates to CAITPLSLTGGSTDTQYF.

This clonotype was counted at least ten times. The chain links TRBV12-3 or TRBV12-4 to TRBJ1-5, with D uncertain. The CDR3 has 12 amino acids. V was cut by 5 bases and J by 6 bases, with 8 bases left in between. CDR3 sequence (DNA): TGTGCCAGCAGTATTATTGGTCAGCCCCAGCATTTT. Protein: CASSIIGQPQHF.